The present T cell receptor (beta chain) was sequenced within a study of cytomegalovirus exposure and HLA in healthy donors. Looked up from germline, CDR1 is LNHDA and CDR2 is SQIVND (reference sequence). The CDR3 length is 16 residues. Germline trimming cut 7 bases from V and 2 bases from J; bases unmatched to any gene: 12. The primer mix had 60 Vbeta and 13 Jbeta primers. The protocol was immunoSEQ multiplex PCR, while the TCRdb copy is restricted to in-frame clones and leaves out a portion. This sample has 200,000 or so clones, with about 77% found just once. Sequencing input: PBMCs. This clonotype originated in a woman aged 30 to 39 in good health and CMV-seropositive. This chain links TRBV19 with TRBJ1-1; 8 bases are a match to TRBD1. The chain's CDR3 is CASKPRQGRSNTEAFF. The CDR3 nucleotides are TGTGCCAGTAAACCCCGACAGGGGAGGTCTAACACTGAAGCTTTCTTT.